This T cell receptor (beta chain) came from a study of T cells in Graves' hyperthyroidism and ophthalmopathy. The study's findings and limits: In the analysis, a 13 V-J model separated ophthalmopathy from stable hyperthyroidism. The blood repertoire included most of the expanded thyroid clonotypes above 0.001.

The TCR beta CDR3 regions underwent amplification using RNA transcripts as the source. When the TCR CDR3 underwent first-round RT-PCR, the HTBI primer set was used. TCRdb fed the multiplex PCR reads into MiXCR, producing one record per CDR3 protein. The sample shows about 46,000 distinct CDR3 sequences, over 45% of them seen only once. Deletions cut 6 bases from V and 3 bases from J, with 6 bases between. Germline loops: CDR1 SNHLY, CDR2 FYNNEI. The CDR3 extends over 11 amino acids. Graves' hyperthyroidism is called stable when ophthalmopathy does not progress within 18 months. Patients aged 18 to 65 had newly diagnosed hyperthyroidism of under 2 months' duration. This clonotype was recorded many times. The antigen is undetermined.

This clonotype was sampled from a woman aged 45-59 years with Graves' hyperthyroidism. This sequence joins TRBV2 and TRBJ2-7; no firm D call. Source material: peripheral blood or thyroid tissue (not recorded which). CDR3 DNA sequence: TGTGCCAGCAGGGCAGACTACGAGCAGTACTTC. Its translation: CASRADYEQYF.